This T cell receptor beta chain was sequenced during a study of tumor-infiltrating lymphocytes in primary liver carcinoma. Study context: The study reported T1-T3 N0M0 tumors spanning 4.2 to 10 cm. The study's findings and limits: Relative to tumor region pairs, the tumor-adjacent and tumor-blood pairs showed overlap that was lower. Merely about 7-24% of top clones occurred in all five tumor regions.

A primer in the constant region served to generate TCR beta cDNA from 450 to 600 ng of total RNA. The TCR beta library was amplified through three nested multiplex PCR rounds in a modified ARM-PCR procedure. TRBV1-TRBV30 forward and Cbeta reverse primers drove the first two roughly 10-cycle rounds. TCRdb processed the multiplex PCR reads anew with MiXCR; each CDR3 protein has one entry. The profile shows 100,000 to 150,000 distinct CDR3 sequences, 50% to 80% of them singletons. The ends were cut back, 8 bases at V and 4 bases at J, with 5 bases in the middle. The length of the CDR3 is 10 residues. Germline assignment: CDR1 SEHNR and CDR2 FQNEAQ (reference sequence). Joint extraction of RNA and DNA used roughly 17-32 mg of bulk tissue that was unsorted. By surgical resection, the patients were treated for their primary liver carcinoma. This clonotype was observed at least ten times. Antigen: not known.

The clonotype originates from a woman aged 55-69 years with primary liver carcinoma and hepatitis B virus infection. V usage is TRBV7-9 and J usage is TRBJ2-5; D tentatively fits TRBD1 or TRBD2 (5 bases each). Sequenced material: liver tumor tissue from sampling region 3. Subset defined: tumor region T3, left-lateral pole. In DNA form, the CDR3 reads TGTGCCAGCGGGGGAGAGACCCAGTACTTC. Residues: CASGGETQYF.